This T cell receptor (beta chain) was captured by sequencing in a study of T-cell memory formation after mild COVID-19. For the study at large: In these data, TCR clusters were largely donor specific.

Study-level results: CD8+ contracting clones occupied EMRA, while CD4+ ones occupied mainly CM and EM. Specificity for SARS-CoV-2 was not confirmed among the second-wave clones peaking on day 37.

This CDR3 has 16 residues. The J segment lost 9 bases and the V segment lost 2 bases, leaving 8 bases of the junction unmatched. Germline V lookup: CDR1 MNHEY, CDR2 SMNVEV (reference sequence). A remark on this clonotype: Antigen unknown.

TCRdb independently ran MiXCR on the 5' RACE reads; one entry per CDR3 protein. The data hold over 450,000 distinct CDR3 sequences, with approximately 20% observed a single time. The specimen was PBMCs or a T cell subset sorted from them (not recorded which). J is TRBJ2-1 and V is TRBV27, with 12 bases identical to TRBD1. The receptor was derived from an adult woman who had mild COVID-19 (a few samples of this study predate the infection). Cell type and time point are not known. The CDR3 nucleotides read TGTGCCAGCAGTTTAAGGGGACAGGGGGCATCGAGTGAGCAGTTCTTC. Its protein product is CASSLRGQGASSEQFF.